The present T cell receptor beta chain was sequenced within a study of lymphopenia after photon versus proton radiotherapy. The assay was immunoSEQ multiplex PCR, and TCRdb's table has in-frame clones only and misses some. Counted here are 25,000 to 40,000 clones, over 70% occurring once; the ten biggest clones make up roughly 15%. This CDR3 spans 14 amino acids. Germline CDR1 is SGHRS and CDR2 is YFSETQ. V was shortened by 0 bases and J by 10 bases, with 16 bases between the two germline ends. Sequences were derived from peripheral blood, sampled from a patient treated with proton-based radiotherapy. This sequence originates from an older woman with pancreatic cancer. This chain links TRBV5-1 with TRBJ2-5; no firm D call. DNA of the CDR3: TGCGCCAGCAGCTTGGCCGAAAGTTCCAGGCTCCAGTACTTC. Its protein product is CASSLAESSRLQYF.